Presented here are 14 T cell receptor beta chains from one specimen sequenced in a study of siplizumab effects on memory and regulatory T cells. Generated by immunoSEQ multiplex PCR, the TCRdb table keeps only in-frame clones and is missing some. Here the sample spans more than 75,000 clones, 93% being singletons. Specimen: CD8+ T cells sorted from blood. These receptor sequences come from a human donor in good health.

The chain links TRBV10-2 to TRBJ2-1; 10 nucleotides match TRBD2. V was pared by 8 bases and J by 4 bases, with 5 bases of the junction left unmatched. The CDR3 runs to 14 residues. Germline V lookup: CDR1 WSHSY, CDR2 SAAADI. In nucleotides, the CDR3 is TGCGCCAGCGCAGGACTAGCGGATTACAATGAGCAGTTCTTC. It specifies CASAGLADYNEQFF.

The V gene is TRBV30, the J gene TRBJ2-7; 8 bases line up with TRBD2. The CDR3 runs 13 residues. Germline CDR1 GTSNPN, CDR2 SVGIG (reference sequence). Trimming cost V 4 bases and J 3 bases; bases outside gene matches: 5. This CDR3 is CAWTSTSVYEQYF. The CDR3 DNA reads TGTGCCTGGACCTCGACTAGCGTCTACGAGCAGTACTTC.

In DNA, the CDR3 is TGTGCCAGTAGTATAGATTTGGGCGGGGGGAACCCCGGTGATACGCAGTATTTT. It yields the protein CASSIDLGGGNPGDTQYF. V is TRBV19 and J is TRBJ2-3; 8 bases align to TRBD2. The J segment lost 6 bases and the V segment lost 0 bases, leaving 14 bases of the junction unmatched. The germline gives CDR1 LNHDA, CDR2 SQIVND (reference sequence). The CDR3 is 18 residues long.

V gene TRBV28 combines with J gene TRBJ2-1, with D possibly TRBD2 on 6 matching bases. This CDR3 contains 12 residues. Looked up from germline, CDR1 is MDHEN and CDR2 is SYDVKM. Trimming removed 5 bases at V and 6 bases at J, with 8 bases between. CDR3: CASSTSSNEQFF. CDR3 sequence (DNA): TGTGCCAGCAGTACTAGCAGCAATGAGCAGTTCTTC.

This chain links TRBV5-1 with TRBJ2-5; 13 positions agree with TRBD2. This CDR3 contains 16 residues. Germline V lookup: CDR1 SGHRS, CDR2 YFSETQ. V gave up 1 base and J gave up 5 bases; unmatched junction bases: 5. CDR3 nucleotide sequence: TGCGCCAGCAGCTTGCGGGGACTAGCGGGGTTGGAGACCCAGTACTTC. Translation: CASSLRGLAGLETQYF.

This clone was seen once. This chain connects TRBV20-1 to TRBJ1-2; D is unresolved. The length of the CDR3 is 10 residues. Germline assignment: CDR1 DFQATT and CDR2 SNEGSKA (reference sequence). CDR3 loop: CSLYQHGYTF. In DNA, the CDR3 is TGCAGCCTATATCAACACGGCTACACCTTC.

This chain joins TRBV5-1 and TRBJ2-2; 7 bases fit TRBD1. CDR1 and CDR2 from the germline V gene are SGHRS and YFSETQ. CDR3 length equals 15 residues. With V trimmed by 6 bases and J by 2 bases, 7 bases remained unmatched. In DNA form, the CDR3 reads TGCGCCAGCACCAAGGACAGGACTAACACCGGGGAGCTGTTTTTT. This translates into CASTKDRTNTGELFF.

This rearrangement joins TRBV2 to TRBJ1-4; no clear D gene. This CDR3 contains 14 residues. V lost 4 bases and J 0 bases, leaving 6 bases between the germline ends. Germline-derived CDR1 and CDR2 are SNHLY and FYNNEI. The CDR3 region has the DNA TGTGCCAGCAGTGGGGTAGCAACTAATGAAAAACTGTTTTTT. This translates into CASSGVATNEKLFF. The full variable domain, with the rest looked up from reference TRBV2 and TRBJ1-4, is EPEVTQTPSHQVTQMGQEVILRCVPISNHLYFYWYRQILGQKVEFLVSFYNNEISEKSEIFDDQFSVERPDGSNFTLKIRSTKLEDSAMYFCASSGVATNEKLFFGSGTQLSVL.

The chain carries TRBV19 and TRBJ1-2; perhaps TRBD1 as D (6 bases). V gave up 7 bases and J gave up 2 bases, with 17 bases separating them. Germline V gives CDR1 LNHDA, CDR2 SQIVND (reference sequence). This CDR3 region has 15 residues. The CDR3 loop is CASTTGTGNNYGYTF. The CDR3 DNA sequence: TGTGCCAGTACAACTGGTACAGGGAACAACTATGGCTACACCTTC.

This chain joins TRBV9 and TRBJ1-1, with TRBD1 matching 8 bases. The CDR3 has 15 residues. Germline values: CDR1 SGDLS, CDR2 YYNGEE. The V gene end was trimmed by 0 bases and the J gene end by 3 bases; junction bases not matched to a gene: 4. The CDR3 DNA follows: TGTGCCAGCAGCGTAGCGGCAGGGGGCTACACTGAAGCTTTCTTT. Residues: CASSVAAGGYTEAFF.

The chain couples TRBV7-9 to TRBJ2-1; TRBD2 aligns across 10 bases. The CDR3 loop spans 16 amino acids. The germline V gene has CDR1 SEHNR and CDR2 FQNEAQ (reference sequence). Trimming removed 5 bases from V and 2 bases from J; junction bases left unmatched: 6. The CDR3 here is CASSRGSGRAYNEQFF. Here the CDR3 DNA reads TGTGCCAGCAGCCGAGGGAGCGGGAGGGCCTACAATGAGCAGTTCTTC.

The rearrangement links TRBV30 to TRBJ1-3; no clear D gene. V was clipped by 2 bases and J by 6 bases, with 8 bases between them. This CDR3 comprises 12 residues. The germline V gene has CDR1 GTSNPN and CDR2 SVGIG (reference sequence). The CDR3 region is CAWSIAENTIYF. In nucleotides, the CDR3 is TGTGCCTGGAGTATCGCCGAAAACACCATATATTTT.

The rearrangement joins TRBV11-2 to TRBJ2-7; either TRBD1 or TRBD2 may fit D (5 bases each). The CDR3 is 15 amino acids. V shed 5 bases and J shed 3 bases, with 17 bases lying between them. Per the germline V gene, CDR1 is SGHAT and CDR2 is FQNNGV. This CDR3 reads CASSDWGRRLYEQYF. The CDR3 DNA reads as TGTGCCAGCAGCGATTGGGGACGGAGACTCTACGAGCAGTACTTC.

This chain uses TRBV2 with TRBJ1-5; D may be TRBD1 (5 bases). The germline gives CDR1 SNHLY, CDR2 FYNNEI. V lost 3 bases and J lost 2, with 11 bases in between. There are 15 residues in the CDR3. The CDR3 protein is CASSERGWGNQPQHF. As DNA, the CDR3 is TGTGCCAGCAGTGAGCGGGGGTGGGGCAATCAGCCCCAGCATTTT.